The 18 T cell receptor beta chains below were found in one sample sequenced in a study of response to subunit inactivated influenza vaccine. MiXCR, run by TCRdb on the RT-PCR reads, gives a single entry per CDR3 protein. The sample holds around 480,000 distinct CDR3 sequences; approximately 15% are singletons and the top ten take 3% to 3.5%. This material consisted of CD4+ T cells sorted from PBMCs, taken 23 months after vaccination. All receptors derive from a man in his fifties or sixties who received an inactivated influenza vaccine.

This clonotype was counted at least ten times. The rearrangement links TRBV5-1 to TRBJ2-1, with TRBD2 matching over 13 bases. The CDR3 runs to 14 residues. Germline V lookup: CDR1 SGHRS, CDR2 YFSETQ. V was pared by 9 bases and J by 7 bases, with 7 bases of the junction left unmatched. The CDR3 DNA reads as TGCGCCACCGCACTAGCGGGAGGGAAAAATGAGCAGTTCTTC. Translation: CATALAGGKNEQFF.

Many counts were recorded for this clonotype. As DNA, the CDR3 is TGTGCCAGCAGTCAACGACCCGACAATGAGCAGTTCTTC. Protein sequence: CASSQRPDNEQFF. V usage is TRBV12-3 or TRBV12-4 and J usage is TRBJ2-1; D is ambiguous. Trimming removed 5 bases at V and 5 bases at J, with 10 bases between. The CDR3 runs to 13 residues.

This chain connects TRBV7-6 to TRBJ1-1, with 8 bases lining up with TRBD1. The germline V gene encodes CDR1 SGHVS and CDR2 FNYEAQ. This CDR3 has 14 amino acids. V lost 3 bases to trimming and J lost 3 bases; unmatched junction nucleotides: 3. CDR3 sequence: CASSFPTGDTEAFF. The CDR3 DNA reads as TGTGCCAGCAGCTTCCCGACAGGGGACACTGAAGCTTTCTTT.

This clonotype was seen only a few times. The rearrangement links TRBV7-9 to TRBJ1-2; D unresolved. This CDR3 region has 12 residues. Germline loops: CDR1 SEHNR, CDR2 FQNEAQ (reference sequence). Between the trimmed V and J ends, which lost 4 bases and 6 bases, there was a span of 9 bases. The CDR3: CASSSVGNGYTF. The CDR3 region has the DNA TGTGCCAGCAGCTCGGTTGGAAATGGCTACACCTTC. Variable domain in full (rest from reference TRBV7-9 and TRBJ1-2): DTGVSQNPRHKITKRGQNVTFRCDPISEHNRLYWYRQTLGQGPEFLTYFQNEAQLEKSRLLSDRFSAERPKGSFSTLEIQRTEQGDSAMYLCASSSVGNGYTFGSGTRLTVV.

The sample holds a few counts of this clonotype. The chain employs TRBV25-1 and TRBJ2-3; D might be TRBD1 or TRBD2, each matching 7 bases. Germline CDR1 is MGHDK and CDR2 is SYGVNS. The CDR3 runs to 16 residues. The V end lost 3 bases, the J end lost 3 bases, and 16 bases lay between the germline ends. CDR3 sequence (DNA): TGTGCCAGCAGTGATATCAGGGGGGGCGGAACAGATACGCAGTATTTT. It specifies CASSDIRGGGTDTQYF. Complete variable domain (other parts from reference TRBV25-1 and TRBJ2-3): EADIYQTPRYLVIGTGKKITLECSQTMGHDKMYWYQQDPGMELHLIHYSYGVNSTEKGDLSSESTVSRIRTEHFPLTLESARPSHTSQYLCASSDIRGGGTDTQYFGPGTRLTVL.

This rearrangement joins TRBV29-1 to TRBJ2-3, with TRBD2 as a possible D gene (6 bases). Trimming shortened V by 8 bases and J by 3 bases, and 12 bases separated the two germline ends. Germline lookup yields CDR1 SQVTM and CDR2 ANQGSEA. The CDR3 extends over 12 amino acids. The DNA of the CDR3 is TGCAGCACTCGCCGGGGGACAGATACGCAGTATTTT. This codes for CSTRRGTDTQYF.

This clonotype was seen only a few times. This chain uses TRBV7-2 with TRBJ2-7; no clear D gene. The CDR3 loop spans 14 amino acids. The ends were cut back, 0 bases at V and 6 bases at J, with 12 bases in the middle. Germline lookup yields CDR1 SGHTA and CDR2 FQGNSA. CDR3 amino acids: CASSLAGLGREQYF. As DNA, the CDR3 is TGTGCCAGCAGCTTAGCTGGTTTAGGGCGCGAGCAGTACTTC.

The genes are TRBV5-1 and TRBJ2-7, with D unresolved. Trimming removed 2 bases at V and 7 bases at J, with 19 bases between. The CDR3 is 15 amino acids. Germline CDR1 is SGHRS and CDR2 is YFSETQ. CDR3 nucleotide sequence: TGCGCCAGCAGCTTTTCTCGGACCGCCGGGTGGGAGCAGTACTTC. It yields the protein CASSFSRTAGWEQYF.

This clonotype was recorded a few times. The rearrangement joins TRBV6-5 to TRBJ2-1; tentatively, D is TRBD2 (6 bases). Germline CDR1 is MNHEY and CDR2 is SVGAGI. The length of the CDR3 is 11 residues. Trimming shortened V by 10 bases and J by 5 bases, and 9 bases separated the two germline ends. The CDR3: CAKGLDNEQFF. In nucleotides, the CDR3 is TGTGCCAAGGGACTTGACAATGAGCAGTTCTTC.

In its sample, this clonotype was seen a few times. The chain has TRBV4-2 and TRBJ2-7; 7 positions agree with TRBD1. V shed 1 base, J shed 1 base, and the junction held 10 bases outside the gene matches. Germline values: CDR1 LGHNA, CDR2 YNFKEQ. This CDR3 is 17 amino acids long. The CDR3 DNA reads TGTGCCAGCAGCCAAGTCGTCGGCACAGGGGATTCCTACGAGCAGTACTTC. It specifies CASSQVVGTGDSYEQYF.

This clonotype was seen a few times. The chain has TRBV24-1 and TRBJ2-3, with 7 bases aligning to TRBD2. The CDR3 is 14 amino acids. Germline lookup yields CDR1 KGHDR and CDR2 SFDVKD. V shed 9 bases, J shed 6 bases, and the junction held 11 bases outside the gene matches. The CDR3 DNA reads TGTGCCACCGGGGGGGATCGAACAGATGATACGCAGTATTTT. It codes for CATGGDRTDDTQYF.

This clonotype was seen at least ten times. The V gene is TRBV4-2, the J gene TRBJ2-3; D tentatively reads TRBD1 or TRBD2 (6 bases each). The V gene lost 4 bases and the J gene lost 2 bases, with 22 bases spanning the gap. CDR1 is LGHNA, CDR2 YNFKEQ, per germline. This CDR3 comprises 18 residues. CDR3 sequence (DNA): TGTGCCAGCAGCCCAGGGGTGGAGGGGCCACGACTCACAGATACGCAGTATTTT. It codes for CASSPGVEGPRLTDTQYF.

This clonotype was seen a handful of times. The chain uses TRBV5-1 and TRBJ2-2; weak D call: TRBD2 (6 bases). V lost 4 bases, J lost 6 bases, and 10 bases lay in between. Germline CDR1 SGHRS, CDR2 YFSETQ. This CDR3 comprises 13 residues. CDR3 protein: CASSAREAGELFF. The CDR3 nucleotides read TGCGCCAGCAGCGCCAGGGAGGCCGGGGAGCTGTTTTTT.

The chain links TRBV5-6 to TRBJ1-1, with 7 bases lining up with TRBD1. With V trimmed by 4 bases and J by 4 bases, 7 bases remained unmatched. This CDR3 spans 14 amino acids. CDR1 is SGHDT and CDR2 is YYEEEE in the germline V gene. CDR3 amino acids: CASSMAGGGTEAFF. Here the CDR3 DNA reads TGTGCCAGCAGCATGGCAGGGGGGGGCACTGAAGCTTTCTTT.

The gene calls are TRBV4-1 and TRBJ1-4; 7 bases are shared with TRBD1. V was clipped by 3 bases and J by 0 bases; unmatched bases: 10. The germline V gene has CDR1 MGHRA and CDR2 YSYEKL. This CDR3 has 18 residues. The CDR3 sequence: CASSQKGQPLATNEKLFF. Here the CDR3 DNA reads TGCGCCAGCAGCCAGAAGGGACAGCCCCTGGCAACTAATGAAAAACTGTTTTTT.

This clonotype has only a few counts. This chain uses TRBV10-3 with TRBJ1-1; a possible D gene is TRBD1 (5 bases). V lost 3 bases, J lost 1 base, and 9 bases lay in between. Per germline, CDR1 ENHRY and CDR2 SYGVKD. The CDR3 is 14 residues long. For the CDR3, the DNA is TGTGCCATCAGTGATGGGGCGCGGAACACTGAAGCTTTCTTT. Translated, it gives CAISDGARNTEAFF.

In its sample, this clonotype was seen a few times. The chain has TRBV7-2 and TRBJ2-5; D not resolved. CDR1 and CDR2 (germline): SGHTA, FQGNSA. The CDR3 consists of 16 residues. Trimming removed 1 base from V and 2 bases from J, with 14 bases in between. For the CDR3, the DNA is TGTGCCAGCAGCTTAGGGCGACAACCGACTCAAGAGACCCAGTACTTC. This sequence encodes CASSLGRQPTQETQYF.

This chain links TRBV6-7 with TRBJ2-1; perhaps TRBD2 as D (5 bases). TRBV6-7 qualifies as an ORF whose function is uncertain. This CDR3 is 13 amino acids long. The V end lost 5 bases, the J end lost 7 bases, and 12 bases lay between the germline ends. The CDR3, as DNA: TGTGCCAGCAGTAGAAAACTAGAAAATGAGCAGTTCTTC. It codes for CASSRKLENEQFF.